This TCR beta chain was observed in a study of cytomegalovirus exposure and HLA in healthy donors. Primers for the PCR totalled 60 Vbeta and 13 Jbeta. Generated by immunoSEQ multiplex PCR, the TCRdb table keeps only in-frame clones and is missing some. The sample has some 170,000 clones, approximately 70% seen once. The sample holds a few counts of this clone. The CDR3 has 14 residues. V lost 6 bases, J lost 4 bases, and 13 bases lay in between. In germline, CDR1 is LNHDA, CDR2 SQIVND (reference sequence). The sequence came from a young man in good health and CMV-seropositive. Sequenced: PBMCs. This sequence joins TRBV19 and TRBJ1-5; tentative D call: TRBD1 (5 bases). Written as DNA, the CDR3 is TGTGCCAGTAGGATAACAGGACGGAATCAGCCCCAGCATTTT. It codes for CASRITGRNQPQHF.